This entry features one TCR beta chain sequence. A junction boundary mismatches the germline segment, possibly from a read error. This CDR3 region has 15 residues. Looked up from germline, CDR1 is SGHTA and CDR2 is FQGTGA. The data stem from a study of technical replicates of blood from several donors. Libraries were prepared by immunoSEQ multiplex PCR; TCRdb keeps only in-frame clonotypes and omits some of them. The table includes about 59,000 clones, over 85% detected once. Specimen: PBMCs. This receptor was taken from a human donor in good health. Some clones in this sample may be carry-over from other donors' samples. This chain links TRBV7-3 with TRBJ2-1; the match to TRBD2 covers 10 bases. CDR3 in amino acids: CASTLDSGGSGEQFF. CDR3 sequence (DNA): TGTGCCAGCACCTTAGATAGCGGGGGGAGTGGTGAGCAGTTCTTC.